The 9 T cell receptor beta chains in this list originate from one sample, sequenced in a study of identical twins. TCRdb reprocessed the 5' RACE reads with MiXCR, giving one entry per CDR3 protein. The sample records 650,000 to 800,000 distinct CDR3 sequences, approximately 9% being singletons. This same sample was also part of a study on yellow fever vaccine responses in identical twins.

Sequenced: PBMCs. The receptor set was obtained from a woman between 18 and 29 years old in good health.

Only a few counts were recorded for this clonotype. The chain combines TRBV7-9 with TRBJ2-5; D possibly corresponds to TRBD1 (5 bases). Germline lookup yields CDR1 SEHNR and CDR2 FQNEAQ (reference sequence). This CDR3 region has 16 residues. Trimming shortened V by 5 bases and J by 0 bases, and 16 bases separated the two germline ends. CDR3: CASSLGQGLYQETQYF. The DNA of the CDR3 is TGTGCCAGCAGCCTGGGGCAGGGATTGTACCAAGAGACCCAGTACTTC.

This clonotype was detected a few times. The genes are TRBV2 and TRBJ1-5; possible D gene TRBD1, 5 bases. There are 11 residues in the CDR3. Germline lookup yields CDR1 SNHLY and CDR2 FYNNEI. V lost 0 bases and J 15 bases, leaving 9 bases between the germline ends. The CDR3 region is CASSEAGAAHF. Written as DNA, the CDR3 is TGTGCCAGCAGTGAAGCAGGGGCTGCGCATTTT.

The CDR3 region has the DNA TGCAGTGCTAGGGATGCGGGGGCGCGTAAAAAAGATACGCAGTATTTT. Translated: CSARDAGARKKDTQYF. The J gene is TRBJ2-3, the V gene TRBV20-1, with D perhaps matching TRBD2 (7 bases). CDR3 size: 16 residues. Germline V lookup: CDR1 DFQATT, CDR2 SNEGSKA (reference sequence). V was clipped by 3 bases and J by 5 bases, with 21 bases between them.

This clonotype was counted at least ten times. The chain links TRBV25-1 to TRBJ1-2; perhaps TRBD1 as D (6 bases). The CDR3 has 13 residues. With 6 bases removed from V and 4 bases from J, the gap between germline ends came to 12 bases. Germline values: CDR1 MGHDK, CDR2 SYGVNS. Written as DNA, the CDR3 is TGTGCCAGCAGGGACAGCCGAACCTATGGCTACACCTTC. It translates to CASRDSRTYGYTF.

CDR3 protein: CASSQGAQFSGNTIYF. In DNA, the CDR3 is TGTGCCAGCAGCCAAGGGGCTCAGTTCTCTGGAAACACCATATATTTT. V is TRBV3-1 and J is TRBJ1-3; D ambiguous. Trimming stripped 1 base from V and 0 bases from J, with 10 bases between. The CDR3 is 16 amino acids. In germline, CDR1 is LGHDT, CDR2 YNNKEL (reference sequence). Full variable domain (outside the CDR3, taken from reference TRBV3-1 and TRBJ1-3): DTAVSQTPKYLVTQMGNDKSIKCEQNLGHDTMYWYKQDSKKFLKIMFSYNNKELIINETVPNRFSPKSPDKAHLNLHINSLELGDSAVYFCASSQGAQFSGNTIYFGEGSWLTVV.

This clonotype has more than one count but fewer than ten. This chain links TRBV9 with TRBJ2-3; no definite D call. Per germline, CDR1 SGDLS and CDR2 YYNGEE. The length of the CDR3 is 17 residues. Deletions cut 0 bases from V and 2 bases from J, with 16 bases between. This chain's CDR3 is CASSVATLSFSTDTQYF. In DNA form, the CDR3 reads TGTGCCAGCAGCGTAGCTACTTTGTCTTTCTCCACAGATACGCAGTATTTT.

The sample holds a few counts of this clonotype. DNA for the CDR3: TGTGCCAGCAGTCCGACTAGCGGGAGGATCTACGAGCAGTACTTC. Its translation: CASSPTSGRIYEQYF. This chain connects TRBV6-1 to TRBJ2-7; TRBD2 matches at 13 bases. From germline, CDR1 is MNHNS and CDR2 SASEGT. V trimming: 5 bases; J trimming: 3 bases; junction bases outside the gene matches: 4. The CDR3 has 15 residues.

This clonotype was observed a handful of times. A much larger clone differs by one base, so this may be a read error. The gene calls are TRBV6-2 or TRBV6-3 and TRBJ2-7; 11 bases fit TRBD2. The V gene's germline CDR1 is MNHEY and CDR2 SVGEGT. The CDR3 is 13 amino acids. Trimming at V came to 6 bases and at J to 4 bases, leaving 2 bases not matched to a gene. CDR3 bases: TGTGCCAGCAGGACTAGCGGGAAATACGAGCAGTACTTC. This sequence encodes CASRTSGKYEQYF.

Only a few counts were recorded for this clonotype. CDR3 nucleotide sequence: TGTGCCACCAGCGGTCAAACAGGGGGCTCCTACGAGCAGTACTTC. Its translation: CATSGQTGGSYEQYF. This sequence joins TRBV15 and TRBJ2-7; 8 nucleotides agree with TRBD1. Germline V lookup: CDR1 LNHNV, CDR2 YYDKDF (reference sequence). This CDR3 region has 15 residues. V gave up 5 bases and J gave up 0 bases; unmatched junction bases: 6.